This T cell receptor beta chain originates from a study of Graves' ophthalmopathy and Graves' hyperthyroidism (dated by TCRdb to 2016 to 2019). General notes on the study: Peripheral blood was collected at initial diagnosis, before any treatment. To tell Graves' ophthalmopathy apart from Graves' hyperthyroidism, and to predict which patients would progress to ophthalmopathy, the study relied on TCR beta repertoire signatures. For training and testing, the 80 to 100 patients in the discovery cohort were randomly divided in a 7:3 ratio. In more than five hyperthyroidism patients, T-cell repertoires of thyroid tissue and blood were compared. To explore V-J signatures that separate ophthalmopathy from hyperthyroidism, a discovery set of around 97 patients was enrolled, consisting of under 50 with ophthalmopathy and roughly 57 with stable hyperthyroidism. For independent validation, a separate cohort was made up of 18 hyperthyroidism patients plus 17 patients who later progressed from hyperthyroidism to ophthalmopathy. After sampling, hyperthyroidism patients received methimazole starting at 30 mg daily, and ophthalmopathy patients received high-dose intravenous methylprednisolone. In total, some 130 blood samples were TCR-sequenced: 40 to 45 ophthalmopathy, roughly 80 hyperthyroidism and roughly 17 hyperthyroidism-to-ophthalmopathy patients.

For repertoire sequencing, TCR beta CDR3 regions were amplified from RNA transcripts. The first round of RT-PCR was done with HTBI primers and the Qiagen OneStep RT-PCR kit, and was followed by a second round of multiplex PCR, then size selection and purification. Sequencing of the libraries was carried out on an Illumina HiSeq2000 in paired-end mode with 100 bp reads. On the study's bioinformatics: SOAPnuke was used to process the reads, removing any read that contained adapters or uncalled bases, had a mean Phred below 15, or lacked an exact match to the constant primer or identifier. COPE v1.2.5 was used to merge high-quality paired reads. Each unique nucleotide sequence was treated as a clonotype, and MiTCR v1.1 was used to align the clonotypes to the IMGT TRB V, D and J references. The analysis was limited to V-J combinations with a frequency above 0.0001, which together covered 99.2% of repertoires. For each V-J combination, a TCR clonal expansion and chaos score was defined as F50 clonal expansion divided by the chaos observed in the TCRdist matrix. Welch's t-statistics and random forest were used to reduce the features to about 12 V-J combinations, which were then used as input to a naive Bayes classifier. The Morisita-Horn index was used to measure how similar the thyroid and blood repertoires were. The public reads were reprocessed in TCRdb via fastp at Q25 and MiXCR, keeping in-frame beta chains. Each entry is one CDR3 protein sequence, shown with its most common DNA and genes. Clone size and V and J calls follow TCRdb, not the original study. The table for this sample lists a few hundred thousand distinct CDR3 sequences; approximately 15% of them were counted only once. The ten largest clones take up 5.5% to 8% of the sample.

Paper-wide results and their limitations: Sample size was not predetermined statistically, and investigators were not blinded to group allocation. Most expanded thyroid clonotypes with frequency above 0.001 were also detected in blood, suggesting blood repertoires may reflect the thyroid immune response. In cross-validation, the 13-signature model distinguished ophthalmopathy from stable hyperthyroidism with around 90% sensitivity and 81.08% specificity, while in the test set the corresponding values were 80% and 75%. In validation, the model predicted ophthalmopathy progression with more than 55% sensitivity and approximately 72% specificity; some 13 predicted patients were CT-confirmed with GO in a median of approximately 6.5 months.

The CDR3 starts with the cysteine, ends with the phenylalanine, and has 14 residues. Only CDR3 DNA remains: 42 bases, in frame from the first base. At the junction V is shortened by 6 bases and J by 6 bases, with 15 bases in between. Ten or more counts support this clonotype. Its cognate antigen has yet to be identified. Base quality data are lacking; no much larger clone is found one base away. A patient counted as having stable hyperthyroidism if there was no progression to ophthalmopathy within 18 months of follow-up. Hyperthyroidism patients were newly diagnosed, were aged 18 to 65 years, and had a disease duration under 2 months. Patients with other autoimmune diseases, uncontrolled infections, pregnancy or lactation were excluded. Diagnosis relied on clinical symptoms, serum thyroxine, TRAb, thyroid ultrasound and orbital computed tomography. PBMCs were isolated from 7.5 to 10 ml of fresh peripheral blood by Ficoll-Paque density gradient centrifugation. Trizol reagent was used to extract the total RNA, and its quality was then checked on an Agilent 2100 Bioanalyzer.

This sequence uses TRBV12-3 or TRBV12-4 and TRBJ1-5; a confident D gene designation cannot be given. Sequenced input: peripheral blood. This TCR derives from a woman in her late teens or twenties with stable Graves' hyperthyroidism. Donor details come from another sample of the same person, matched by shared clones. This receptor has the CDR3 CASRFTAWGQPQHF. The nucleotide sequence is TGTGCCAGCAGATTTACAGCCTGGGGTCAGCCCCAGCATTTT.